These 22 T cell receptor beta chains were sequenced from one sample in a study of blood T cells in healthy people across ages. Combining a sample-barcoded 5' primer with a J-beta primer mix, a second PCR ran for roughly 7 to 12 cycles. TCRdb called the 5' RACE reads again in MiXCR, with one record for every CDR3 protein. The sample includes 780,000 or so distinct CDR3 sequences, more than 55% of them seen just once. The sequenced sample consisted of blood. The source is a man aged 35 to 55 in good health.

CDR3 sequence reads: CASCGLSDYEQYF. The CDR3 nucleotides are TGTGCCAGCTGCGGACTATCCGACTACGAGCAGTACTTC. This chain connects TRBV28 to TRBJ2-7, with a weak D call TRBD2 (6 bases). CDR1 is MDHEN, CDR2 SYDVKM, per germline. This CDR3 is 13 amino acids long. V was trimmed by 8 bases and J by 3 bases, leaving 14 bases between them.

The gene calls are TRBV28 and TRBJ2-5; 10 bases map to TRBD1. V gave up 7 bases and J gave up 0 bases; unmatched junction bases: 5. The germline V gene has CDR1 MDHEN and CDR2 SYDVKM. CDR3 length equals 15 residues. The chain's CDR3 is CASTLGTGDQETQYF. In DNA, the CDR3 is TGTGCCAGCACCCTCGGGACAGGGGACCAAGAGACCCAGTACTTC.

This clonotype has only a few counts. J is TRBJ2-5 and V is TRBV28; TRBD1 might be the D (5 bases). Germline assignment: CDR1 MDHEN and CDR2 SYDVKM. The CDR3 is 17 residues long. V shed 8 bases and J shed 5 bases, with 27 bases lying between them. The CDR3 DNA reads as TGTGCCAGCTTTTCCCAAATCACGGCAGGGCCAGGGGAGACCCAGTACTTC. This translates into CASFSQITAGPGETQYF.

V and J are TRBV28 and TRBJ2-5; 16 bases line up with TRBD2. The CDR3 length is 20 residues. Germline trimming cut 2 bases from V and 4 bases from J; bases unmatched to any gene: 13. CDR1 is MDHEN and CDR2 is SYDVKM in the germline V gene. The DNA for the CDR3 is TGTGCCAGCAGTTTAAGAACCTTGGGACTAGCGGGAGGGCCGGGAGAGACCCAGTACTTC. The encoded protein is CASSLRTLGLAGGPGETQYF.

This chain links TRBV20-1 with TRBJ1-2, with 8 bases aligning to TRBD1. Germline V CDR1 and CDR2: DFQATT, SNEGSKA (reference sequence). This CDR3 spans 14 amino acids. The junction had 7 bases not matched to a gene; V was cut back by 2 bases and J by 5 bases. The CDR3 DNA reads TGCAGTGCTAGATCAGGGACAGGCGATTATGGCTACACCTTC. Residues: CSARSGTGDYGYTF.

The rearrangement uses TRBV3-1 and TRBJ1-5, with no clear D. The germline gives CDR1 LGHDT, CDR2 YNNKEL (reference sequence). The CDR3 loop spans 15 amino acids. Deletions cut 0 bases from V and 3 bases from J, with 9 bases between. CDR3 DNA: TGTGCCAGCAGCCAAGATACGGGAAACAATCAGCCCCAGCATTTT. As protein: CASSQDTGNNQPQHF.

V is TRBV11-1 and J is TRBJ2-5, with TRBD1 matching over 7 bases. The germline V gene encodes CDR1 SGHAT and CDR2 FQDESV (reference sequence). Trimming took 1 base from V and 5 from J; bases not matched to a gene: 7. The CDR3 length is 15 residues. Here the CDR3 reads CASSLGDSSRETQYF. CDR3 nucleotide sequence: TGTGCCAGCAGCTTAGGGGACAGTTCTCGGGAGACCCAGTACTTC.

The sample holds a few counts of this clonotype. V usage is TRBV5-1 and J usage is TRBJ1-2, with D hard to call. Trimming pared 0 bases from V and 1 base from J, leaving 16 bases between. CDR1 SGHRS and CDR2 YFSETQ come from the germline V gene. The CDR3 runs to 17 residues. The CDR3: CASSLGQRTLGNYGYTF. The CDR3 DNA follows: TGCGCCAGCAGCTTGGGGCAGCGCACCCTGGGTAACTATGGCTACACCTTC.

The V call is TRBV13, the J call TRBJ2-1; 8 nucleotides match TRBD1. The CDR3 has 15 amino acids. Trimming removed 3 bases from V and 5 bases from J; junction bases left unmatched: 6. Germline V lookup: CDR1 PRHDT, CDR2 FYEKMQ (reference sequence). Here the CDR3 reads CASSFRTGYHNEQFF. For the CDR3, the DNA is TGTGCCAGCAGCTTCAGGACAGGGTACCACAATGAGCAGTTCTTC.

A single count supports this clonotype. CDR3 sequence (DNA): TGTGCCAGCAGTTTGGCTGAAAGGGGGCAGTTCTTC. Its translation: CASSLAERGQFF. V usage is TRBV12-3 or TRBV12-4 and J usage is TRBJ2-1; weak D call: TRBD1 (5 bases). The ends were cut back, 3 bases at V and 12 bases at J, with 12 bases in the middle. There are 12 residues in the CDR3.

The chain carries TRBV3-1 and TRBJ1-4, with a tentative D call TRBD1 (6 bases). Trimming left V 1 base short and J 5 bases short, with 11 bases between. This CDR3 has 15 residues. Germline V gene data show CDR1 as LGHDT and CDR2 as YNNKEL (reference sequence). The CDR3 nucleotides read TGTGCCAGCAGCCAAGGCGGGACACGGAATGAAAAACTGTTTTTT. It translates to CASSQGGTRNEKLFF.

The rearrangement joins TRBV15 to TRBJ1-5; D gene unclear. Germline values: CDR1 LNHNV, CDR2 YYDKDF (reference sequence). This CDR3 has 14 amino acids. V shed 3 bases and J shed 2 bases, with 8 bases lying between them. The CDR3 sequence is CATSRNIGNQPQHF. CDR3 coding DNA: TGTGCCACCAGCAGGAACATAGGCAATCAGCCCCAGCATTTT. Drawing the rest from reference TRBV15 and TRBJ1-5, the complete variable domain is DAMVIQNPRYQVTQFGKPVTLSCSQTLNHNVMYWYQQKSSQAPKLLFHYYDKDFNNEADTPDNFQSRRPNTSFCFLDIRSPGLGDTAMYLCATSRNIGNQPQHFGDGTRLSIL.

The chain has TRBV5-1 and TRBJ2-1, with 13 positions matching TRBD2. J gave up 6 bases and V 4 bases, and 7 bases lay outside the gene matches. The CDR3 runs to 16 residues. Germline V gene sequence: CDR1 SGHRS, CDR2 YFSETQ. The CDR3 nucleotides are TGCGCCAGCAGCATCCTTGGGACTAGCGGGGCCAATGAGCAGTTCTTC. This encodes CASSILGTSGANEQFF.

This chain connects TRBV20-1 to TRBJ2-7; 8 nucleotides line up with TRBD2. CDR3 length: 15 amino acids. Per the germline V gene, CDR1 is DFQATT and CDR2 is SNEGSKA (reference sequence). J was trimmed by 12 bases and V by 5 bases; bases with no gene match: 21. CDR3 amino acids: CSAPTLAGVQETRYF. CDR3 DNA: TGCAGTGCTCCCACCCTAGCGGGTGTACAAGAGACCCGGTACTTC.

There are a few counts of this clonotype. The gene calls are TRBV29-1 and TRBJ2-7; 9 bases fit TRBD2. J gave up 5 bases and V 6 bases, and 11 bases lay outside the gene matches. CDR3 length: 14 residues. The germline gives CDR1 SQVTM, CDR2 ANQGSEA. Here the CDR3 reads CSVRPQREVHEQYF. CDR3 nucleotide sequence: TGCAGCGTCCGTCCGCAGCGGGAGGTTCACGAGCAGTACTTC.

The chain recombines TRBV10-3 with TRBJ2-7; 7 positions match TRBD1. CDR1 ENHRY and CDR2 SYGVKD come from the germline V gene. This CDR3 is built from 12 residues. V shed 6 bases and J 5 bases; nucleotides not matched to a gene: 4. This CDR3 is CAISFTGDEQYF. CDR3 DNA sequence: TGTGCCATCAGCTTTACAGGGGACGAGCAGTACTTC.

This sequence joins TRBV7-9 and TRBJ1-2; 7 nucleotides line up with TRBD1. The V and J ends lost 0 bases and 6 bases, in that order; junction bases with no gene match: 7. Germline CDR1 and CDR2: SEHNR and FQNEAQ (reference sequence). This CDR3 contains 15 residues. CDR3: CASSLAWTGMDGYTF. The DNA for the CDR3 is TGTGCCAGCAGCTTAGCGTGGACAGGCATGGATGGCTACACCTTC.

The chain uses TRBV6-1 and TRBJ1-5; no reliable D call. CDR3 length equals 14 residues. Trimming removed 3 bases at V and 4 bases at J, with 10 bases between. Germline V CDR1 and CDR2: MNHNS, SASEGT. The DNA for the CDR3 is TGTGCCAGCAGTGAGGCAGCCACAAATCAGCCCCAGCATTTT. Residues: CASSEAATNQPQHF.

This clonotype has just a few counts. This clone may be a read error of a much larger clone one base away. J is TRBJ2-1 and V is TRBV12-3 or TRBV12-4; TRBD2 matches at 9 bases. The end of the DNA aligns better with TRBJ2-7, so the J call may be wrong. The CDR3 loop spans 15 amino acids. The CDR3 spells CASSRSGGRYNEQYF. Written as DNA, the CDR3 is TGTGCCAGCAGCCGGAGCGGGGGGCGCTACAATGAGCAGTACTTC.

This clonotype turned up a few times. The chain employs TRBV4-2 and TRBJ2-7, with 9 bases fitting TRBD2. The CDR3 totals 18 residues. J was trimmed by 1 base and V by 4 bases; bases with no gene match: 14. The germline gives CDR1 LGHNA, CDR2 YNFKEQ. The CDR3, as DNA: TGTGCCAGCAGCCCCCGGGGGGTAGCGGGAGTTTCTTCCTACGAGCAGTACTTC. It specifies CASSPRGVAGVSSYEQYF.

The CDR3, as DNA: TGTGCCAGCAGTTACCCATCCGAGCCTAATGAGCAGTACTTC. It yields the protein CASSYPSEPNEQYF. The chain uses TRBV6-5 and TRBJ2-5; no firm D call. The V gene's germline CDR1 is MNHEY and CDR2 SVGAGI. V lost 2 bases and J 11 bases, leaving 18 bases between the germline ends. The CDR3 covers 14 residues.

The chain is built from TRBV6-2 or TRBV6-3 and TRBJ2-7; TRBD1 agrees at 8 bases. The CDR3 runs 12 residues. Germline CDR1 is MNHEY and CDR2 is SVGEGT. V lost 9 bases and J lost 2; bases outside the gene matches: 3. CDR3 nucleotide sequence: TGTGCCAGTCAGGGGGCCGCCTACGAGCAGTACTTC. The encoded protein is CASQGAAYEQYF.